This T cell receptor beta chain was captured in a study of cytomegalovirus exposure and HLA in healthy donors. In the PCR, 60 Vbeta and 13 Jbeta primers were used. Measured with immunoSEQ multiplex PCR; TCRdb has only the in-frame clones, and not every one. In all, the sample yields 75,000 to 85,000 clones. Unmatched junction bases numbered 2, after V lost 1 base and J lost 6 bases. The CDR3 runs 13 residues. Germline CDR1 and CDR2: LGHNT and FRNRAP. On this clone: As yet, its antigen is unknown.

Study-level results: Overall, about 160 TCR beta chains were annotated as cytomegalovirus-associated.

This sequence was found in a man in his fifties in good health and CMV-seronegative. Sequences were obtained from PBMCs. This sequence joins TRBV12-5 and TRBJ2-7, with 8 positions matching TRBD1. CDR3 loop: CASGLGTGTEQYF. CDR3 bases: TGTGCTAGTGGTTTGGGGACAGGGACCGAGCAGTACTTC.